This TCR beta chain was identified during a study of OX40 agonist ivuxolimab in advanced cancers. About the study as a whole: Ivuxolimab, which targeted the costimulatory receptor OX40 (CD134), was an agonistic, fully human IgG2 monoclonal antibody. Intravenous ivuxolimab was administered to patients every 2 weeks at six dose levels: 0.01, 0.1, 0.3, 1.5, 3 and 10 mg/kg. Of the roughly 52 dose-escalation patients, hepatocellular carcinoma was present in approximately 20, melanoma in around 15, renal cell carcinoma in 9 and head and neck cancer in 9. The dose-escalation cohort was roughly 87% male with a mean age of approximately 60 years, ranging from roughly 20 to 80. Prior anti-PD-1, anti-PD-L1 or anti-CTLA-4 therapy was permitted, and 35% to 40% of dose-escalation patients had received checkpoint inhibitors. Three dose-escalation patients achieved partial responses, one with hepatocellular carcinoma and two with cutaneous melanoma. Peripheral TCRbeta sequencing was intended to test whether TCR sequence diversity was altered and clonal T-cell expansion was caused by ivuxolimab. The paper reports the monotherapy dose-escalation portion (N = 52 patients) of the phase I ivuxolimab trial. What the authors observed across the whole study: In the 0.1-3.0 mg/kg groups, partial responders were among the patients with the lowest normalized peripheral clonal expansion, particularly in CD8+ T cells. Clonal expansion of both CD4+ and CD8+ blood T cells was observed from baseline to week 6 at doses 0.1 to 3.0 mg/kg. After ivuxolimab, expanded clones were on average more numerous among CD8+ T cells than among CD4+ T cells. The antigen specificity of the peripheral T cells that underwent clonal expansion was not determined. Low levels of normalized T-cell clonal expansion were also seen in some nonresponding patients.

The trial excluded patients who had a history of autoimmune disease or who were on systemic immunosuppression. Peripheral blood for TCR sequencing was collected from all dose cohorts at baseline, on cycle 4 day 1, and on cycle 7 day 1. Samples were obtained from an open-label, multicenter, first-in-human phase I dose-escalation trial of ivuxolimab. The trial enrolled adults with locally advanced or metastatic head and neck squamous cell, hepatocellular, melanoma or renal cell carcinoma. CD4+ and CD8+ T cells were sorted separately from peripheral blood before TCR sequencing. About this clone itself: Its antigen is not yet known. Base quality data are lacking; no much larger clone is found one base away.

Taken from cysteine to phenylalanine, the CDR3 has 15 residues. Kept here is only the CDR3 DNA, which spans 45 bases and is read in frame from base 1. The germline V gene (reference sequence) supplies CDR1 GTSNPN and CDR2 SVGIG. The germline V and J ends show losses of 1 base and 3 bases respectively, and no gene match explains 5 bases of the junction. Genomic DNA was isolated from the sorted cells so that the TCRbeta CDR3 region could be sequenced. The immunoSEQ Assay was used for sequencing of TCRbeta CDR3 regions. TCRdb holds this immuneACCESS table with in-frame rearrangements only. Some clones are missing; in checked studies, unresolved V genes explain under half, and the rest has no known cause. The sample includes fewer than 90,000 clones, with approximately 89% observed a single time. Together, the top ten hold 0.7% to 0.9% of the sample.

This specimen was CD4+ or CD8+ T cells sorted from blood, taken in a trial of the OX40 agonist ivuxolimab. This clonotype was sampled from an adult with an advanced solid tumor such as melanoma, head and neck, liver or kidney cancer. The chain was built from TRBV30 and TRBJ1-5; 8 bases in between match TRBD1. For the CDR3, the sequence is CAWSENRGFNQPQHF. The sequenced DNA is TGTGCCTGGAGTGAGAACAGGGGGTTCAATCAGCCCCAGCATTTT.